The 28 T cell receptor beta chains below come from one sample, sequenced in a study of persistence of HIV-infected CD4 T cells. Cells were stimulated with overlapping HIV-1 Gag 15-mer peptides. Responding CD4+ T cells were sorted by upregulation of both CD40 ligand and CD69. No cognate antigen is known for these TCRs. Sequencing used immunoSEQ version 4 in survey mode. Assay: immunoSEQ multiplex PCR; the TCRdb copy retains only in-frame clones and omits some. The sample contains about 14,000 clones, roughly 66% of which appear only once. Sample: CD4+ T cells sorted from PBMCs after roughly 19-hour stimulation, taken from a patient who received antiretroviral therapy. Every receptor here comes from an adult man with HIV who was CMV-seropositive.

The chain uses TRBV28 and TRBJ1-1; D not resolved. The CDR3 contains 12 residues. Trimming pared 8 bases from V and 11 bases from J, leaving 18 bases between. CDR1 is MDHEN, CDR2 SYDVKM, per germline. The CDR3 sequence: CASLRPGLWAFF. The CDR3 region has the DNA TGTGCCAGCCTTCGACCTGGCCTGTGGGCTTTCTTT. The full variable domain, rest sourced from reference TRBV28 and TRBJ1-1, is DVKVTQSSRYLVKRTGEKVFLECVQDMDHENMFWYRQDPGLGLRLIYFSYDVKMKEKGDIPEGYSVSREKKERFSLILESASTNQTSMYLCASLRPGLWAFFGQGTRLTVV.

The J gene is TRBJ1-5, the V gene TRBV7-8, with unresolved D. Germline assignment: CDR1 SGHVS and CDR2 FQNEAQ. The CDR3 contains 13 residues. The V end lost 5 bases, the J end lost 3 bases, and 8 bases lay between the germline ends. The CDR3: CASSLYYNQPQHF. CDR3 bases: TGTGCCAGCAGCCTTTACTACAATCAGCCCCAGCATTTT.

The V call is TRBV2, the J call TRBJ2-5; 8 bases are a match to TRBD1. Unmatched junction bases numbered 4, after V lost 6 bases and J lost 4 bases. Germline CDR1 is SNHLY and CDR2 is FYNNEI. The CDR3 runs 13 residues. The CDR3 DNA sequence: TGTGCCAGCAGGGCCGGGACAGGAGAGACCCAGTACTTC. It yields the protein CASRAGTGETQYF. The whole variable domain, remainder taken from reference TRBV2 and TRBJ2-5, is EPEVTQTPSHQVTQMGQEVILRCVPISNHLYFYWYRQILGQKVEFLVSFYNNEISEKSEIFDDQFSVERPDGSNFTLKIRSTKLEDSAMYFCASRAGTGETQYFGPGTRLLVL.

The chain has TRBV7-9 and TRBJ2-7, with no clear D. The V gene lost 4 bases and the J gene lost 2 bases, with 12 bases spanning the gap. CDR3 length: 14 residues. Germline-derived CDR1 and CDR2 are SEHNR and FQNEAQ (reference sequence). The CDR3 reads CASSSRARTYEQYF. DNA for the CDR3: TGTGCCAGCAGCTCCCGGGCCCGGACCTACGAGCAGTACTTC.

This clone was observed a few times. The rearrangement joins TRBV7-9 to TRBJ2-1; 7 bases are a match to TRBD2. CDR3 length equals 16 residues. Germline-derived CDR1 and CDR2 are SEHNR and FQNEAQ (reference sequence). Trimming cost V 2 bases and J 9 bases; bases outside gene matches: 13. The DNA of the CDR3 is TGTGCCAGCAGCTTACGGGAAAGCGGGATCCAGGGTGAGCAGTTCTTC. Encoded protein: CASSLRESGIQGEQFF.

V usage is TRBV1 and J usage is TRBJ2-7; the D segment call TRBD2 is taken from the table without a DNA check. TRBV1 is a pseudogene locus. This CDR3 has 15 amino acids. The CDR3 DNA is TGCACCAGCAGCCAAGCCCGTCAAACTAGCTACGAGCAGTACTTC. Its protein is CTSSQARQTSYEQYF.

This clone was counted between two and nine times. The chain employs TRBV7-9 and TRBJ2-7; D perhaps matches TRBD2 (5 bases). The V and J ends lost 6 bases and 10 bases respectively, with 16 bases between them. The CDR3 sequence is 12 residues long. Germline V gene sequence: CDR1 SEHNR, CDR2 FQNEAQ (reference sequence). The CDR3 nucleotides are TGTGCCAGCAGTCGGGGTTCTGAACGCCAGTACTTC. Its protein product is CASSRGSERQYF.

Here the CDR3 reads CASSIYNNQPQHF. In DNA, the CDR3 is TGTGCCAGTAGTATCTACAACAATCAGCCCCAGCATTTT. The rearrangement joins TRBV19 to TRBJ1-5; no firm D call. Germline lookup yields CDR1 LNHDA and CDR2 SQIVND (reference sequence). V lost 3 bases and J 3 bases, leaving 6 bases between the germline ends. The CDR3 totals 13 residues. Looking up the rest from reference TRBV19 and TRBJ1-5 gives the full variable domain: DGGITQSPKYLFRKEGQNVTLSCEQNLNHDAMYWYRQDPGQGLRLIYYSQIVNDFQKGDIAEGYSVSREKKESFPLTVTSAQKNPTAFYLCASSIYNNQPQHFGDGTRLSIL.

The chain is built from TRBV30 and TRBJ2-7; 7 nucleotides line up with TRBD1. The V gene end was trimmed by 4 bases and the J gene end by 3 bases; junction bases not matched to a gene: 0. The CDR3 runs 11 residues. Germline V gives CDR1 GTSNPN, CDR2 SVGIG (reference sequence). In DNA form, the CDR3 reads TGTGCCTGGACAGGGGGCTACGAGCAGTACTTC. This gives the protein CAWTGGYEQYF. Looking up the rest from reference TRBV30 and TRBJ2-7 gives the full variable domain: SQTIHQWPATLVQPVGSPLSLECTVEGTSNPNLYWYRQAAGRGLQLLFYSVGIGQISSEVPQNLSASRPQDRQFILSSKKLLLSDSGFYLCAWTGGYEQYFGPGTRLTVT.

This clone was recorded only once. The CDR3 loop reads CASSLGLLRSSLEQYF. The CDR3 bases are TGTGCCAGCAGCTTGGGCTTGCTGCGATCGTCTCTCGAGCAGTACTTC. The genes are TRBV5-6 and TRBJ2-7; D gene ambiguous. The CDR3 has 16 amino acids. Trimming removed 0 bases from V and 6 bases from J, with 19 bases in between. Per the germline V gene, CDR1 is SGHDT and CDR2 is YYEEEE.

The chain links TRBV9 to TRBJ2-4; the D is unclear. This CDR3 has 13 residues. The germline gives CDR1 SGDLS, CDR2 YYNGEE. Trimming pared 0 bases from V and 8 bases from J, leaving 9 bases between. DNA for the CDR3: TGTGCCAGCAGCGTAGCCATTATGGACATTCAGTACTTC. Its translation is CASSVAIMDIQYF.

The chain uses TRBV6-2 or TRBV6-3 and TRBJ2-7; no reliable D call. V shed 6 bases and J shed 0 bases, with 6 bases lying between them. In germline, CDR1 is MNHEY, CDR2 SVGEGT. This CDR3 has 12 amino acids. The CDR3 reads CASSEVSYEQYF. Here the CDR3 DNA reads TGTGCCAGCAGCGAGGTCTCCTACGAGCAGTACTTC.

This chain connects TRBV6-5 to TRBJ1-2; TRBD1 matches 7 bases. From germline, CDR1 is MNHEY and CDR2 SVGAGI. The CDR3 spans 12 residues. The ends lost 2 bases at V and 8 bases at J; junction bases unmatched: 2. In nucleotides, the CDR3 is TGTGCCAGCAGTTACGACAGGGTAGGCTACACCTTC. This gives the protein CASSYDRVGYTF.

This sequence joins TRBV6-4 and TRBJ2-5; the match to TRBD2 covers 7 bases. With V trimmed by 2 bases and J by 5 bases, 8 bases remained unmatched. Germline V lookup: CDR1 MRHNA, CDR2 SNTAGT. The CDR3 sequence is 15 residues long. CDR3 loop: CASSDVGGPGETQYF. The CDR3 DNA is TGTGCCAGCAGTGACGTGGGAGGGCCGGGCGAGACCCAGTACTTC.

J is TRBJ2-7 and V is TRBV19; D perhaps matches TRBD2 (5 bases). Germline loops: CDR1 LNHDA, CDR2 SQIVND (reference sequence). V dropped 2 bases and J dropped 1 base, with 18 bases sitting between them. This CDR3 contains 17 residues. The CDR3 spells CASSIRAVGLTSYEQYF. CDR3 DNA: TGTGCCAGTAGTATAAGGGCAGTCGGACTCACATCCTACGAGCAGTACTTC.

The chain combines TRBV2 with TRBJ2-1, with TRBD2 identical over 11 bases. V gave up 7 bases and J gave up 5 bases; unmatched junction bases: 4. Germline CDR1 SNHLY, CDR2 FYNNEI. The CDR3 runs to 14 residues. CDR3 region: CASTVAGGNNEQFF. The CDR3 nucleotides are TGTGCCAGCACTGTAGCGGGGGGGAACAATGAGCAGTTCTTC. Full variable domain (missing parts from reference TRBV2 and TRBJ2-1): EPEVTQTPSHQVTQMGQEVILRCVPISNHLYFYWYRQILGQKVEFLVSFYNNEISEKSEIFDDQFSVERPDGSNFTLKIRSTKLEDSAMYFCASTVAGGNNEQFFGPGTRLTVL.

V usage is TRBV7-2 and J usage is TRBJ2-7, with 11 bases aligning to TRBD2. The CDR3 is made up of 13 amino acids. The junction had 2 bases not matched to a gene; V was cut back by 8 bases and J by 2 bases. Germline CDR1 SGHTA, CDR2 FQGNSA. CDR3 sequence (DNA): TGTGCCAGCGGACTAGCGGGTACCTACGAGCAGTACTTC. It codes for CASGLAGTYEQYF.

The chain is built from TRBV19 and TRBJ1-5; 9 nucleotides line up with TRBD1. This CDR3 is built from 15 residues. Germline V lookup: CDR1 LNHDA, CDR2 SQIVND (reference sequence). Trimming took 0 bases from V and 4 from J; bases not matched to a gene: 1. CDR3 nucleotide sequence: TGTGCCAGTAGTATAGAGGACAGGGGAAATCAGCCCCAGCATTTT. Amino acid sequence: CASSIEDRGNQPQHF.

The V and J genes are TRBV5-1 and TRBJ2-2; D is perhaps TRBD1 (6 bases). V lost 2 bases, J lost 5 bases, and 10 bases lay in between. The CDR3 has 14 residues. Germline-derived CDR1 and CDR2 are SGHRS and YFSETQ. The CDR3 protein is CASSFGQTTGELFF. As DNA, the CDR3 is TGCGCCAGCAGCTTTGGACAGACTACCGGGGAGCTGTTTTTT.

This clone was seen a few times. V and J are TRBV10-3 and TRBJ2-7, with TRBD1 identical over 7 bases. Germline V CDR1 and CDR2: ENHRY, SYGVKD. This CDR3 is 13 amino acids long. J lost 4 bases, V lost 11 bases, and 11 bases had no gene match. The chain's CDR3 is CAASTGQSYEQYF. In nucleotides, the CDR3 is TGTGCCGCCTCGACGGGACAGAGTTACGAGCAGTACTTC.

The chain's CDR3 is CAITRTGGTENTIYF. The CDR3, as DNA: TGTGCCATCACCAGAACAGGGGGCACAGAAAACACCATATATTTT. The V call is TRBV10-3, the J call TRBJ1-3, with 9 bases lining up with TRBD1. V lost 7 bases to trimming and J lost 6 bases; unmatched junction nucleotides: 10. CDR3 length equals 15 residues. Germline V gene lookup returns CDR1 ENHRY and CDR2 SYGVKD.

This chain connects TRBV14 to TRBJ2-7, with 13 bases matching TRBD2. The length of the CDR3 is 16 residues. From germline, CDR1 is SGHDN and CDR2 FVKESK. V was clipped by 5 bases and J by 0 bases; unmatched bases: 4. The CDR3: CASSFRTSGSSYEQYF. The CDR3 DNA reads TGTGCCAGCAGCTTCCGGACTAGCGGGAGCTCCTACGAGCAGTACTTC.

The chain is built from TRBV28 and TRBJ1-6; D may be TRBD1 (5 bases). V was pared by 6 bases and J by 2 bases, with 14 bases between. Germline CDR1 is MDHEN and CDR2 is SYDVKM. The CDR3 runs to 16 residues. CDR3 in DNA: TGTGCCAGCAGGGCTCAGGGAGGCACCTATAATTCACCCCTCCACTTT. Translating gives CASRAQGGTYNSPLHF.

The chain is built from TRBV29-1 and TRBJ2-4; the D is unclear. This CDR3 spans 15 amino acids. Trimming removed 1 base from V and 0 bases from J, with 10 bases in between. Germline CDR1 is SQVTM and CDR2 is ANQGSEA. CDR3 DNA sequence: TGCAGCGTTGAAGTCCGGAGTATAGCCAAAAACATTCAGTACTTC. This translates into CSVEVRSIAKNIQYF.

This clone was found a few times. CDR3 amino acids: CASSPRDSIFPKNIQYF. Here the CDR3 DNA reads TGTGCCAGCAGCCCCCGGGACTCCATTTTCCCCAAAAACATTCAGTACTTC. The chain joins TRBV3-1 (or the pseudogene TRBV3-2) to TRBJ2-4, with a tentative D call TRBD2 (6 bases). CDR1 and CDR2 (germline): LGHDT, YNNKEL (reference sequence). This CDR3 has 17 amino acids. The germline V and J ends were trimmed by 4 bases and 2 bases, with 18 bases remaining between them.

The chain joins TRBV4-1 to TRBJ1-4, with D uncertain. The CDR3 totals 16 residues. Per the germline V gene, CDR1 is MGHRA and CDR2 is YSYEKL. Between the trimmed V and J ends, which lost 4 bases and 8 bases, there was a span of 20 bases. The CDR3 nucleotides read TGCGCCAGCAGCCGCGGCGGCAACGTACTAGGGGAAAAACTGTTTTTT. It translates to CASSRGGNVLGEKLFF.

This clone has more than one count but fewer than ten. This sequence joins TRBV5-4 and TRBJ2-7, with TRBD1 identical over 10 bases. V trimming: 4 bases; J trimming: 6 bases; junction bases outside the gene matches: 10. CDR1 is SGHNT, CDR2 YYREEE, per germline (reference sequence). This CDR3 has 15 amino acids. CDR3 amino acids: CASSLGTGVGVEQYF. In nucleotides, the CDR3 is TGTGCCAGCAGCCTAGGGACAGGGGTTGGGGTCGAGCAGTACTTC.

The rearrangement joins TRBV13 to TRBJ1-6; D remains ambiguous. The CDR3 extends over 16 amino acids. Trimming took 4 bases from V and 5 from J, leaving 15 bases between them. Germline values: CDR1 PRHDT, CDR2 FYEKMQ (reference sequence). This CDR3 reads CASSSWVRLNNSPLHF. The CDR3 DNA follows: TGTGCCAGCAGCTCATGGGTCAGGCTTAATAATTCACCCCTCCACTTT.